These 27 T cell receptor beta chains were sequenced from one sample in a study of patients and donors after allogeneic stem cell transplantation. Each CDR3 protein is one row after TCRdb ran MiXCR on the RT-PCR reads. The sample includes 15,000 to 20,000 distinct CDR3 sequences, 27% seen only once; the top ten take 36%. Material for sequencing was blood, either unsorted or a sorted T cell fraction (not recorded which). The receptor source for this set is a human donor who was either an allogeneic HSCT recipient or a stem cell or donor lymphocyte infusion donor (not recorded which). It is not recorded whose cells these are; they may come from a transplant donor.

The chain recombines TRBV6-2 or TRBV6-3 with TRBJ1-2, with D possibly matching TRBD1 (5 bases). Trimming removed 5 bases from V and 8 bases from J, with 18 bases in between. CDR3 length: 14 amino acids. Germline V lookup: CDR1 MNHEY, CDR2 SVGEGT. The CDR3 DNA follows: TGTGCCAGCAGTCTCTACGGGACTTCGTGGGGCTACACCTTC. Encoded protein: CASSLYGTSWGYTF.

The rearrangement joins TRBV4-1 to TRBJ1-6; D call uncertain. This CDR3 has 16 amino acids. The germline gives CDR1 MGHRA, CDR2 YSYEKL. The germline V and J ends were trimmed by 4 bases and 2 bases, with 12 bases remaining between them. This CDR3 is CASSRRPHAYNSPLHF. The CDR3 nucleotides are TGCGCCAGCAGCCGAAGACCACACGCCTATAATTCACCCCTCCACTTT.

The gene calls are TRBV18 and TRBJ2-7; D possibly corresponds to TRBD2 (5 bases). This CDR3 spans 13 amino acids. CDR1 and CDR2 from the germline V gene are KGHSH and LQKENI. V gave up 5 bases and J gave up 6 bases, with 14 bases separating them. Here the CDR3 reads CASSSGTMGEQYF. The CDR3 DNA is TGTGCCAGCTCAAGCGGTACCATGGGCGAGCAGTACTTC.

Judged by abundance, this clonotype is medium-sized (0.01 to 0.1%). The chain combines TRBV5-6 with TRBJ1-6; 8 bases fit TRBD1. The V gene's germline CDR1 is SGHDT and CDR2 YYEEEE. V trimming: 4 bases; J trimming: 9 bases; junction bases outside the gene matches: 12. The CDR3 sequence is 16 residues long. CDR3 DNA: TGTGCCAGCAGCCCGATCCCGGACAGGGCAGGTTCACCCCTCCACTTT. It encodes CASSPIPDRAGSPLHF. Full variable domain (rest looked up from reference TRBV5-6 and TRBJ1-6): DAGVTQSPTHLIKTRGQQVTLRCSPKSGHDTVSWYQQALGQGPQFIFQYYEEEERQRGNFPDRFSGHQFPNYSSELNVNALLLGDSALYLCASSPIPDRAGSPLHFGNGTRLTVT.

The chain joins TRBV12-3 or TRBV12-4 to TRBJ1-5; TRBD1 might be the D (5 bases). The CDR3 has 15 residues. With 7 bases removed from V and 0 bases from J, the gap between germline ends came to 13 bases. CDR3 coding DNA: TGTGCCAGCAATGCCCAGGGAAATAGCAATCAGCCCCAGCATTTT. Translation gives CASNAQGNSNQPQHF.

The genes are TRBV5-1 and TRBJ1-2; D unresolved. Germline V gene lookup returns CDR1 SGHRS and CDR2 YFSETQ. Trimming removed 0 bases at V and 4 bases at J, with 13 bases between. The CDR3 runs to 15 residues. The CDR3 reads CASSLEGGPRYGYTF. The CDR3 DNA follows: TGCGCCAGCAGCTTGGAAGGAGGGCCCCGCTATGGCTACACCTTC.

This clonotype has ten or more counts. The chain carries TRBV12-5 and TRBJ1-1; tentative D call: TRBD1 (6 bases). Germline V lookup: CDR1 LGHNT, CDR2 FRNRAP. The CDR3 covers 17 residues. V lost 0 bases and J 5 bases, leaving 19 bases between the germline ends. CDR3 DNA sequence: TGTGCTAGTGGTTTGGTGTATGGGGGGGACACATTAACTGAAGCTTTCTTT. Translation: CASGLVYGGDTLTEAFF. Based on the CDR3 plus reference TRBV12-5 and TRBJ1-1, the full variable domain is DARVTQTPRHKVTEMGQEVTMRCQPILGHNTVFWYRQTMMQGLELLAYFRNRAPLDDSGMPKDRFSAEMPDATLATLKIQPSEPRDSAVYFCASGLVYGGDTLTEAFFGQGTRLTVV.

This clonotype was counted many times. The chain combines TRBV12-3 or TRBV12-4 with TRBJ1-3; D uncertain. V was pared by 3 bases and J by 4 bases, with 13 bases between. The CDR3 covers 15 residues. In DNA, the CDR3 is TGTGCCAGCAGTTTTGACATCGTGGGGGGAAACACCATATATTTT. Translated, it gives CASSFDIVGGNTIYF.

This rearrangement joins TRBV24-1 to TRBJ1-5; a possible D gene is TRBD1 (6 bases). V lost 4 bases and J lost 7, with 13 bases in between. Germline V CDR1 and CDR2: KGHDR, SFDVKD. The CDR3 contains 14 residues. The CDR3 DNA follows: TGTGCCACCAGTGACCCAGGGGCGAGGCAGCCCCAGCATTTT. This encodes CATSDPGARQPQHF.

This clonotype has a handful of counts. The rearrangement joins TRBV4-3 to TRBJ1-2; D remains unclear. The V gene lost 0 bases and the J gene lost 4 bases, with 15 bases spanning the gap. This CDR3 is 16 amino acids long. Germline V CDR1 and CDR2: LGHNA, YSLEER. In nucleotides, the CDR3 is TGCGCCAGCAGCCAAGAAGGCACGGCGAGTTCCTATGGCTACACCTTC. Protein product: CASSQEGTASSYGYTF.

This sequence joins TRBV5-1 and TRBJ1-2, with D maybe TRBD1 (6 bases). V lost 4 bases, J lost 7 bases, and 29 bases lay in between. Germline V gene data show CDR1 as SGHRS and CDR2 as YFSETQ. The CDR3 contains 18 residues. CDR3 bases: TGCGCCAGCAGCCGGAGGACCACAGGGACGGGGGCATATCGTGGCTACACCTTC. Encoded protein: CASSRRTTGTGAYRGYTF.

DNA of the CDR3: TGTGCCAGCAGCCGACAGGGGGCAGGCGCTGAAGCTTTCTTT. It codes for CASSRQGAGAEAFF. J is TRBJ1-1 and V is TRBV3-1; the match to TRBD1 covers 10 bases. The germline gives CDR1 LGHDT, CDR2 YNNKEL (reference sequence). V lost 4 bases, J lost 6 bases, and 5 bases stayed unmatched. This CDR3 has 14 residues.

The chain uses TRBV29-1 and TRBJ1-1; TRBD1 might be the D (5 bases). Between the trimmed V and J ends, which lost 4 bases and 1 base, there was a span of 13 bases. CDR3 length: 14 amino acids. Germline CDR1 SQVTM, CDR2 ANQGSEA. CDR3 DNA sequence: TGCAGCGTTGCTCAGGGAGGGAGGAACACTGAAGCTTTCTTT. Amino acid sequence: CSVAQGGRNTEAFF.

The chain combines TRBV7-3 with TRBJ1-5; D gene ambiguous. Between the trimmed V and J ends, which lost 2 bases and 5 bases, there was a span of 7 bases. This CDR3 has 13 amino acids. Per the germline V gene, CDR1 is SGHTA and CDR2 is FQGTGA. CDR3 amino acids: CASSLGMHQPQHF. The CDR3 DNA is TGTGCCAGCAGCTTAGGGATGCATCAGCCCCAGCATTTT.

The chain recombines TRBV12-3 or TRBV12-4 with TRBJ2-5; no clear D gene. This CDR3 has 15 amino acids. V shed 5 bases and J shed 2 bases, with 15 bases lying between them. The CDR3 protein is CASSPPQGWQETQYF. The CDR3 DNA reads TGTGCCAGCAGTCCGCCCCAAGGTTGGCAAGAGACCCAGTACTTC.

The chain joins TRBV5-1 to TRBJ2-4; the D is unclear. Germline V gene sequence: CDR1 SGHRS, CDR2 YFSETQ. Trimming took off 5 bases at V and 6 bases at J, with 18 bases between the two ends. The CDR3 is made up of 15 amino acids. This CDR3 reads CASRGDPSAGNIQYF. CDR3 bases: TGCGCCAGCAGAGGAGATCCTTCAGCAGGAAACATTCAGTACTTC.

In its sample, this clonotype ranks as medium-sized (0.01 to 0.1%). J is TRBJ2-1 and V is TRBV29-1; D possibly corresponds to TRBD2 (6 bases). Trimming removed 7 bases from V and 8 bases from J, with 15 bases in between. This CDR3 contains 12 residues. Germline V CDR1 and CDR2: SQVTM, ANQGSEA. The CDR3 DNA reads as TGCAGCGCTGATGCGGGGACCGATGAGCAGTTCTTC. This sequence encodes CSADAGTDEQFF.

This clonotype was counted between two and nine times. This chain joins TRBV5-4 and TRBJ1-4, with TRBD1 matching over 7 bases. J lost 7 bases, V lost 4 bases, and 10 bases had no gene match. The V gene's germline CDR1 is SGHNT and CDR2 YYREEE (reference sequence). The CDR3 is 15 amino acids. CDR3 region: CASSPGGGRGEKLFF. The CDR3 coding sequence is TGTGCCAGCAGCCCAGGGGGAGGACGAGGTGAAAAACTGTTTTTT.

In its sample, this clonotype was seen many times. The chain links TRBV20-1 to TRBJ1-4, with D possibly being TRBD1 (5 bases). Trimming left V 3 bases short and J 8 bases short, with 25 bases between. Germline CDR1 is DFQATT and CDR2 is SNEGSKA (reference sequence). CDR3 length equals 17 residues. The CDR3 region has the DNA TGCAGTGCTAGTCCTCCGGGACTTCGGTCCTTGGTGGAAAAACTGTTTTTT. The encoded protein is CSASPPGLRSLVEKLFF.

The rearrangement uses TRBV18 and TRBJ1-2, with TRBD1 identical over 9 bases. With V trimmed by 1 base and J by 4 bases, 7 bases remained unmatched. The CDR3 has 16 amino acids. The germline V gene encodes CDR1 KGHSH and CDR2 LQKENI. CDR3 coding DNA: TGTGCCAGCTCACCACGGACAGGGGCCCAGGGCTATGGCTACACCTTC. Translated: CASSPRTGAQGYGYTF.

This clonotype occurred a few times. The V gene is TRBV29-1, the J gene TRBJ1-1; TRBD1 matches 9 bases. The V gene end was trimmed by 6 bases and the J gene end by 5 bases; junction bases not matched to a gene: 7. The CDR3 is 13 residues long. CDR1 is SQVTM, CDR2 ANQGSEA, per germline. CDR3 nucleotide sequence: TGCAGCGTGGGGGGACAGGGCTATACTGAAGCTTTCTTT. Protein: CSVGGQGYTEAFF. Using reference TRBV29-1 and TRBJ1-1 for the parts outside the CDR3, the full variable domain is SAVISQKPSRDICQRGTSLTIQCQVDSQVTMMFWYRQQPGQSLTLIATANQGSEATYESGFVIDKFPISRPNLTFSTLTVSNMSPEDSSIYLCSVGGQGYTEAFFGQGTRLTVV.

Details on this clonotype: This could be a read error, since a much larger clone is one nucleotide away. This chain joins TRBV12-3 or TRBV12-4 and TRBJ1-6; D is unclear. This CDR3 contains 14 residues. CDR3 DNA: TGTGTCAGCAGTTTCTGGCAGCCCAATTCACCCCTCCACTTT. As protein: CVSSFWQPNSPLHF.

This clonotype was picked up a small number of times. The CDR3 region has the DNA TGTGCCAGCAGCCCCAGTGGGGACTTGGGGGGCTACACCTTC. Its protein is CASSPSGDLGGYTF. The rearrangement joins TRBV7-7 to TRBJ1-2, with D possibly being TRBD1 (5 bases). Trimming cost V 5 bases and J 8 bases, with 18 bases left between them. This CDR3 region has 14 residues. The germline gives CDR1 SSHAT, CDR2 FNYEAQ (reference sequence).

The rearrangement links TRBV4-1 to TRBJ2-6; D might be TRBD1 (5 bases). This CDR3 contains 15 residues. Germline V CDR1 and CDR2: MGHRA, YSYEKL. V gave up 1 base and J gave up 9 bases, with 13 bases separating them. The CDR3 spells CASSQVGRGVNVLTF. The CDR3 DNA sequence: TGCGCCAGCAGCCAAGTGGGGCGAGGAGTCAACGTCCTGACTTTC.

This clonotype has just a few counts. The V call is TRBV29-1, the J call TRBJ1-2; TRBD1 matches at 9 bases. CDR1 is SQVTM and CDR2 is ANQGSEA in the germline V gene. The CDR3 spans 12 residues. The ends lost 6 bases at V and 8 bases at J; junction bases unmatched: 7. Here the CDR3 reads CSVDRGGEGYTF. CDR3 in DNA: TGCAGCGTAGACAGGGGGGGAGAGGGCTACACCTTC.

This clonotype was picked up one time. The chain joins TRBV2 to TRBJ1-2; unclear D gene. In germline, CDR1 is SNHLY, CDR2 FYNNEI. V shed 11 bases and J shed 4 bases, with 17 bases lying between them. The CDR3 sequence is 13 residues long. The CDR3: CAGSLSKSYGYTF. CDR3 coding DNA: TGTGCCGGCTCCCTCAGTAAAAGCTATGGCTACACCTTC.

In this sample, this clonotype turned up a few times. In nucleotides, the CDR3 is TGTGCCAGCAGCCCAAGACAGGGCTTCACTGAAGCTTTCTTT. It codes for CASSPRQGFTEAFF. V gene TRBV3-1 combines with J gene TRBJ1-1, with 7 bases identical to TRBD1. Losses at the gene ends were 4 bases for V and 4 bases for J; bases not matched to a gene: 6. Germline loops: CDR1 LGHDT, CDR2 YNNKEL (reference sequence). This CDR3 region has 14 residues.